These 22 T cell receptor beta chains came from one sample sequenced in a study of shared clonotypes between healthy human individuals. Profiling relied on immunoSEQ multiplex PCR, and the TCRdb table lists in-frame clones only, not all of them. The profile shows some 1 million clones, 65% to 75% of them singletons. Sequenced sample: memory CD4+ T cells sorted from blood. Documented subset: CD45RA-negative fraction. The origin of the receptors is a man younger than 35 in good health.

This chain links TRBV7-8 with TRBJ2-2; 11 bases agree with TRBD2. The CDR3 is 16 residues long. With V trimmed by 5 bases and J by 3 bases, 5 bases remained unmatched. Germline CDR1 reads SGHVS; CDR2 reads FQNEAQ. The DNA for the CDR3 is TGTGCCAGCAGCCGTCGGACTAGCGGGCACACCGGGGAGCTGTTTTTT. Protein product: CASSRRTSGHTGELFF. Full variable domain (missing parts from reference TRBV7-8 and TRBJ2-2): GAGVSQSPRYKVAKRGQDVALRCDPISGHVSLFWYQQALGQGPEFLTYFQNEAQLDKSGLPSDRFFAERPEGSVSTLKIQRTQQEDSAVYLCASSRRTSGHTGELFFGEGSRLTVL.

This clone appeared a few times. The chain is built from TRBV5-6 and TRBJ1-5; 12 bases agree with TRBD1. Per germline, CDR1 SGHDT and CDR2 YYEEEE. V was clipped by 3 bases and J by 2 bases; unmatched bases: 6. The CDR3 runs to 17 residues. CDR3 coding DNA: TGTGCCAGCAGCTCCGGGACAGGGGGCCGGGGCAATCAGCCCCAGCATTTT. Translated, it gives CASSSGTGGRGNQPQHF.

The CDR3 reads CASSPLQGEQYF. CDR3 in DNA: TGTGCCAGCAGCCCCCTACAAGGCGAGCAGTACTTC. V is TRBV11-1 and J is TRBJ2-7; D is undetermined. Germline V lookup: CDR1 SGHAT, CDR2 FQDESV (reference sequence). CDR3 size: 12 residues. V shed 5 bases and J shed 6 bases, with 11 bases lying between them. The variable domain in full, with the rest retrieved from reference TRBV11-1 and TRBJ2-7, is EAEVAQSPRYKITEKSQAVAFWCDPISGHATLYWYRQILGQGPELLVQFQDESVVDDSQLPKDRFSAERLKGVDSTLKIQPAELGDSAMYLCASSPLQGEQYFGPGTRLTVT.

For the CDR3, the DNA is TGCGCCAGCAGCCAAGGATGGCAGGGGGCGAAAGCGGATCAGCCCCAGCATTTT. Translated, it gives CASSQGWQGAKADQPQHF. This chain connects TRBV4-1 to TRBJ1-5; 8 positions agree with TRBD1. The V gene end was trimmed by 1 base and the J gene end by 5 bases; junction bases not matched to a gene: 13. The CDR3 is made up of 18 amino acids. Germline values: CDR1 MGHRA, CDR2 YSYEKL.

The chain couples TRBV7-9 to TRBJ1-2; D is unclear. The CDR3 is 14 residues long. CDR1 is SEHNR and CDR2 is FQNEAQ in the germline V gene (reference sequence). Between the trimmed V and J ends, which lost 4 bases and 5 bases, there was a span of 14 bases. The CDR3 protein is CASSYMTSFYGYTF. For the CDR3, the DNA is TGTGCCAGCAGCTACATGACGTCGTTTTATGGCTACACCTTC. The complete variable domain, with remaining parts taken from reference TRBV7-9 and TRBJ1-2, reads DTGVSQNPRHKITKRGQNVTFRCDPISEHNRLYWYRQTLGQGPEFLTYFQNEAQLEKSRLLSDRFSAERPKGSFSTLEIQRTEQGDSAMYLCASSYMTSFYGYTFGSGTRLTVV.

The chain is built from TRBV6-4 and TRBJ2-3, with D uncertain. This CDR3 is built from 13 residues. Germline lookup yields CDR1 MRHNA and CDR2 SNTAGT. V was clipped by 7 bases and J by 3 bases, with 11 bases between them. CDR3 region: CASKFRRTDTQYF. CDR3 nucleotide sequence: TGTGCCAGCAAATTTCGTCGAACAGATACGCAGTATTTT.

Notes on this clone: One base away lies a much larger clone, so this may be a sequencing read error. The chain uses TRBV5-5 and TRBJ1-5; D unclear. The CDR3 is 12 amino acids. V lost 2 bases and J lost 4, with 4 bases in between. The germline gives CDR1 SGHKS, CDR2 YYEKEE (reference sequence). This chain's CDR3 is CASSFGNQPQHF. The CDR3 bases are TGTGCCAGCAGCTTCGGGAATCAGCCCCAGCATTTT.

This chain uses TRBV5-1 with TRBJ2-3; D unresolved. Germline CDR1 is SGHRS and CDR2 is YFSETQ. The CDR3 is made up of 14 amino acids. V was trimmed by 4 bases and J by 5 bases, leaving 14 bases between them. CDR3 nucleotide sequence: TGCGCCAGCAGCCGAGACACGCAGCAAGATACGCAGTATTTT. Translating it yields CASSRDTQQDTQYF.

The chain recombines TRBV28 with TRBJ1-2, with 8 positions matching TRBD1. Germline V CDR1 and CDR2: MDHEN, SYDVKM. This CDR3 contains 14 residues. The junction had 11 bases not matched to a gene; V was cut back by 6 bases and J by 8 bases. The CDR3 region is CASSPTGAGLGYTF. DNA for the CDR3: TGTGCCAGCAGCCCGACAGGGGCCGGGTTAGGCTACACCTTC.

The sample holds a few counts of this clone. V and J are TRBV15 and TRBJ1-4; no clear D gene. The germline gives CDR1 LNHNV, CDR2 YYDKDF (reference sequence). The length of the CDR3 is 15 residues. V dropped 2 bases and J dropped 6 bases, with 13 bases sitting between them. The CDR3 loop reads CATSRREGNDEKLFF. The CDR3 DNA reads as TGTGCCACCAGCAGACGGGAAGGTAACGATGAAAAACTGTTTTTT.

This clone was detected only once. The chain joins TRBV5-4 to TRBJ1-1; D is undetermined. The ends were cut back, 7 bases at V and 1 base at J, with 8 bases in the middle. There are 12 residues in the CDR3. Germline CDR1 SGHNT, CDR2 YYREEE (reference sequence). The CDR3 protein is CASSDPNTEAFF. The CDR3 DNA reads TGTGCCAGCTCGGATCCGAACACTGAAGCTTTCTTT.

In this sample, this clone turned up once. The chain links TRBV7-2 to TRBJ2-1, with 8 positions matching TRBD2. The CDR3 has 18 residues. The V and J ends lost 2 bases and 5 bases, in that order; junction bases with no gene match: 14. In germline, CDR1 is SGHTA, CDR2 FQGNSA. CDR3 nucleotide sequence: TGTGCCAGCAGCTTAAGGGTTGGGGCTAGCGGGCCTAACAATGAGCAGTTCTTC. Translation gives CASSLRVGASGPNNEQFF.

The CDR3 sequence: CASSYGQGTRAFF. As DNA, the CDR3 is TGTGCCAGCAGTTATGGGCAGGGGACAAGAGCTTTCTTT. The chain has TRBV6-5 and TRBJ1-1; possible D gene TRBD1, 6 bases. The CDR3 extends over 13 amino acids. Germline assignment: CDR1 MNHEY and CDR2 SVGAGI. V was shortened by 3 bases and J by 10 bases, with 15 bases between the two germline ends.

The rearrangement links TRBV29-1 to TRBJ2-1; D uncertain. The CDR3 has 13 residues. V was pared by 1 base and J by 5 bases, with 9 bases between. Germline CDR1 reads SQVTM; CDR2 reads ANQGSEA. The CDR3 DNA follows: TGCAGCGTTGAAGGGCAGGTTGACAATGAGCAGTTCTTC. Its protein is CSVEGQVDNEQFF.

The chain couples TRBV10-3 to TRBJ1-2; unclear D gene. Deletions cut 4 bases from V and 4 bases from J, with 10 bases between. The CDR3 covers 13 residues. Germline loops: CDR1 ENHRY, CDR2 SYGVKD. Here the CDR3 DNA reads TGTGCCATCAGTGTGGCAGACCTCTATGGCTACACCTTC. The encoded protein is CAISVADLYGYTF.

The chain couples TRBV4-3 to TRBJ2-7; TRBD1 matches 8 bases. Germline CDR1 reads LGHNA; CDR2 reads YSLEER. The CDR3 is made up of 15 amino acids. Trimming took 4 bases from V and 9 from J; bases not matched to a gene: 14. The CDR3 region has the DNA TGCGCCAGCAGCCCATCCCTCCGGGACAGGATTGCGCAGTACTTC. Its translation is CASSPSLRDRIAQYF.

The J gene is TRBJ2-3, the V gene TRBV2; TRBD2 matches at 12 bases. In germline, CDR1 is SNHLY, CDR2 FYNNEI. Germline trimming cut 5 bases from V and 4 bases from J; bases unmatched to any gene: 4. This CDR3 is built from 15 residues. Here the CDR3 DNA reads TGTGCCAGCAGTACACTAGCGGGGGGCGCAGATACGCAGTATTTT. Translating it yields CASSTLAGGADTQYF. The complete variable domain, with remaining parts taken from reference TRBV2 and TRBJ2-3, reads EPEVTQTPSHQVTQMGQEVILRCVPISNHLYFYWYRQILGQKVEFLVSFYNNEISEKSEIFDDQFSVERPDGSNFTLKIRSTKLEDSAMYFCASSTLAGGADTQYFGPGTRLTVL.

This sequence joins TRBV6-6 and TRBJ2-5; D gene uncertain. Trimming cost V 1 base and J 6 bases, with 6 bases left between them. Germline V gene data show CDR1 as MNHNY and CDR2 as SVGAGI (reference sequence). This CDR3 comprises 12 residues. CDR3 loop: CASSYFVQTQYF. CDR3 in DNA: TGTGCCAGCAGTTACTTCGTGCAGACCCAGTACTTC.

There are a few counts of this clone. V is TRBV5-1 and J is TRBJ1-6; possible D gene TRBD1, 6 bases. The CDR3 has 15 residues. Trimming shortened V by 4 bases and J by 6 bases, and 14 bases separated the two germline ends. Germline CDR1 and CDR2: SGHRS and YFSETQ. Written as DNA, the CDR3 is TGCGCCAGCAGCACGGGACAACAAACTAATTCACCCCTCCACTTT. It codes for CASSTGQQTNSPLHF.

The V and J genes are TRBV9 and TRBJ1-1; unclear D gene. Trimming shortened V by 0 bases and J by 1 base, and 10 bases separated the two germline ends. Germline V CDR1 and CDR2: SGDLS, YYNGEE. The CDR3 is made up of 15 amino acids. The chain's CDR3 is CASSVVEAGNTEAFF. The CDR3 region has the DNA TGTGCCAGCAGCGTAGTTGAGGCAGGGAACACTGAAGCTTTCTTT. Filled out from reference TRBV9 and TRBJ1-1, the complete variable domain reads DSGVTQTPKHLITATGQRVTLRCSPRSGDLSVYWYQQSLDQGLQFLIQYYNGEERAKGNILERFSAQQFPDLHSELNLSSLELGDSALYFCASSVVEAGNTEAFFGQGTRLTVV.

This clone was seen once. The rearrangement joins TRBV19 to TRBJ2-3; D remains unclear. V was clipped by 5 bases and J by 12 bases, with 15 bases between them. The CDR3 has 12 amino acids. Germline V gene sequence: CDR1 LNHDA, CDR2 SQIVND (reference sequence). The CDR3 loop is CASSGQAPHQYF. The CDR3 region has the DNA TGTGCCAGTAGTGGGCAGGCCCCGCACCAGTATTTT.

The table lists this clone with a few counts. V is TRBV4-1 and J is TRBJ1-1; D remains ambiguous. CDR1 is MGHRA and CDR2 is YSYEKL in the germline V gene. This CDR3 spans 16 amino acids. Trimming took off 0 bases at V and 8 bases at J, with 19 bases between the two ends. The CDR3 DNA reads TGCGCCAGCAGCCAAGATAGATGGCAGGCCGGGCCGGAAGCTTTCTTT. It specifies CASSQDRWQAGPEAFF.